These 6 T cell receptor beta chains were sequenced from one sample in a study of blood T cell repertoires in COVID-19. Assay used: immunoSEQ multiplex PCR; TCRdb lists only in-frame clones, some missing. This sample has over 200,000 clones, with around 90% found just once. Material for sequencing was peripheral blood. These receptors all stem from a young woman with acute or convalescent COVID-19.

The chain couples TRBV11-2 to TRBJ1-5; D is uncertain. Trimming removed 0 bases from V and 4 bases from J, with 10 bases in between. Germline V gene data show CDR1 as SGHAT and CDR2 as FQNNGV. The CDR3 has 15 residues. CDR3 sequence reads: CASSLEVSVNQPQHF. CDR3 nucleotide sequence: TGTGCCAGCAGCTTAGAAGTCAGTGTGAATCAGCCCCAGCATTTT.

J is TRBJ2-1 and V is TRBV30, with 14 bases matching TRBD2. The V and J ends lost 2 bases and 6 bases, in that order; junction bases with no gene match: 3. This CDR3 spans 15 amino acids. CDR1 is GTSNPN, CDR2 SVGIG, per germline (reference sequence). The CDR3 sequence is CAWSFGLAGGNEQFF. CDR3 nucleotide sequence: TGTGCCTGGAGTTTTGGACTAGCGGGAGGCAATGAGCAGTTCTTC.

This clone was observed once. V usage is TRBV2 and J usage is TRBJ2-1; maybe TRBD2 (6 bases). The length of the CDR3 is 14 residues. V was trimmed by 5 bases and J by 5 bases, leaving 13 bases between them. CDR1 and CDR2 (germline): SNHLY, FYNNEI. CDR3 nucleotides: TGTGCCAGCAGTCTCGGGAGTTTAAACAATGAGCAGTTCTTC. It yields the protein CASSLGSLNNEQFF.

This clone was counted between two and nine times. The chain combines TRBV25-1 with TRBJ2-3; 8 nucleotides match TRBD2. In germline, CDR1 is MGHDK, CDR2 SYGVNS. The V segment lost 3 bases and the J segment 4 bases; nucleotides outside the gene matches: 6. The CDR3 consists of 15 residues. The CDR3 loop is CASSDGTRESDTQYF. The CDR3 DNA reads TGTGCCAGCAGTGACGGGACTAGGGAATCAGATACGCAGTATTTT.

The chain uses TRBV6-2 or TRBV6-3 and TRBJ2-1; 13 bases align to TRBD2. CDR1 is MNHEY and CDR2 is SVGEGT in the germline V gene. The CDR3 has 19 amino acids. The junction had 14 bases not matched to a gene; V was cut back by 1 base and J by 8 bases. The CDR3 loop reads CASSYLRLAGGGPFHEQFF. The CDR3 DNA sequence: TGTGCCAGCAGTTACTTAAGACTAGCGGGAGGAGGACCCTTTCATGAGCAGTTCTTC.

The chain employs TRBV29-1 and TRBJ2-3; D unclear. Germline loops: CDR1 SQVTM, CDR2 ANQGSEA. With 4 bases removed from V and 0 bases from J, the gap between germline ends came to 8 bases. The CDR3 spans 13 residues. The CDR3 DNA follows: TGCAGCGTTGTGCGTTACAGCACAGATACGCAGTATTTT. Its protein product is CSVVRYSTDTQYF.